The 2 T cell receptor beta chains below all came from one sample that was sequenced in a study of CD8 T cells in ankylosing spondylitis. Each CDR3 protein is one row after TCRdb ran MiXCR on the 5' RACE reads. This table has approximately 60,000 distinct CDR3 sequences, under 7.5% appearing once. Sequenced input: synovial fluid, either unsorted or a sorted T cell fraction (not recorded which). These receptors all come from a male donor with ankylosing spondylitis.

This clonotype was seen more than once but under ten times. The gene calls are TRBV19 and TRBJ2-6, with 9 bases aligning to TRBD1. The CDR3 contains 17 residues. V shed 4 bases, J shed 2 bases, and the junction held 6 bases outside the gene matches. Per germline, CDR1 LNHDA and CDR2 SQIVND (reference sequence). CDR3 protein: CASSKTGGFAGANVLTF. The CDR3 DNA follows: TGTGCCAGTAGTAAAACAGGGGGCTTCGCTGGGGCCAACGTCCTGACTTTC.

This clonotype showed up just a few times. The genes are TRBV7-2 and TRBJ1-2; the D gene is possibly TRBD1 (6 bases). The V end was cut by 3 bases, the J end by 8 bases, with 16 bases between. CDR3 length equals 14 residues. Germline-derived CDR1 and CDR2 are SGHTA and FQGNSA. CDR3 bases: TGTGCCAGCAGCTTTAGCGAAGGGGGTGGAGGCTACACCTTC. Amino acids: CASSFSEGGGGYTF.